The 23 T cell receptor beta chains given below trace back to one sample, sequenced in a study of blood T cell repertoires in COVID-19. The method was immunoSEQ multiplex PCR; TCRdb's version includes in-frame clones alone and lacks a portion of them. The sample holds under 300,000 clones, 86% seen once. Sequencing was done on a sample of peripheral blood. The receptors here all came from a woman aged 25 to 45 with COVID-19, enrolled during active disease.

J is TRBJ2-2 and V is TRBV4-1; 9 nucleotides match TRBD1. Germline-derived CDR1 and CDR2 are MGHRA and YSYEKL. The CDR3 has 16 amino acids. J lost 7 bases, V lost 4 bases, and 10 bases had no gene match. CDR3 loop: CASSRPGQGLFGELFF. CDR3 DNA: TGCGCCAGCAGCCGTCCGGGACAGGGACTTTTCGGGGAGCTGTTTTTT.

The gene calls are TRBV30 and TRBJ1-3, with D unclear. The V end lost 7 bases, the J end lost 1 base, and 14 bases lay between the germline ends. Germline assignment: CDR1 GTSNPN and CDR2 SVGIG (reference sequence). This CDR3 spans 14 amino acids. The CDR3 region is CASINRRSGNTIYF. The CDR3 DNA follows: TGTGCCTCGATAAATCGGAGGTCTGGAAACACCATATATTTT. The full variable domain, with the rest looked up from reference TRBV30 and TRBJ1-3, is SQTIHQWPATLVQPVGSPLSLECTVEGTSNPNLYWYRQAAGRGLQLLFYSVGIGQISSEVPQNLSASRPQDRQFILSSKKLLLSDSGFYLCASINRRSGNTIYFGEGSWLTVV.

This clone was detected a few times. This chain uses TRBV2 with TRBJ2-5, with 9 bases that match TRBD1. The CDR3 is made up of 15 amino acids. Trimming at V came to 6 bases and at J to 1 base, leaving 6 bases not matched to a gene. Germline V lookup: CDR1 SNHLY, CDR2 FYNNEI. CDR3 sequence reads: CASRATGGGQETQYF. The CDR3 nucleotides read TGTGCCAGCAGGGCGACAGGGGGGGGCCAAGAGACCCAGTACTTC. Full variable domain (missing parts from reference TRBV2 and TRBJ2-5): EPEVTQTPSHQVTQMGQEVILRCVPISNHLYFYWYRQILGQKVEFLVSFYNNEISEKSEIFDDQFSVERPDGSNFTLKIRSTKLEDSAMYFCASRATGGGQETQYFGPGTRLLVL.

This clone has more than one count but fewer than ten. J is TRBJ2-1 and V is TRBV7-9, with TRBD1 identical over 11 bases. Germline CDR1 reads SEHNR; CDR2 reads FQNEAQ (reference sequence). The CDR3 contains 13 residues. The J segment lost 12 bases and the V segment lost 0 bases, leaving 1 base of the junction unmatched. The CDR3 here is CASSLAGQGVQFF. The CDR3 nucleotides read TGTGCCAGCAGCTTAGCGGGACAGGGGGTGCAGTTCTTC.

The chain carries TRBV27 and TRBJ1-5; possibly TRBD1 for D (5 bases). The germline V gene has CDR1 MNHEY and CDR2 SMNVEV (reference sequence). V shed 6 bases and J shed 1 base, with 13 bases lying between them. This CDR3 has 15 amino acids. The CDR3 here is CASRAGLVSNQPQHF. CDR3 DNA sequence: TGTGCCAGCAGAGCGGGACTCGTCAGCAATCAGCCCCAGCATTTT.

This clone has a handful of counts. The genes are TRBV11-2 and TRBJ2-5; 8 nucleotides line up with TRBD1. V dropped 2 bases and J dropped 5; count of bases not matched to a gene: 4. The CDR3 runs 14 residues. Germline V gene sequence: CDR1 SGHAT, CDR2 FQNNGV. The CDR3 is CASSLRTGTETQYF. In DNA form, the CDR3 reads TGTGCCAGCAGCTTAAGGACAGGGACGGAGACCCAGTACTTC.

This chain uses TRBV19 with TRBJ1-4, with D maybe TRBD1 (5 bases). Trimming removed 5 bases from V and 14 bases from J, with 18 bases in between. Germline lookup yields CDR1 LNHDA and CDR2 SQIVND (reference sequence). The CDR3 loop spans 13 amino acids. The CDR3 bases are TGTGCCAGTAGTCCCAGACAGATTTCGGCGCTGTTTTTT. Protein: CASSPRQISALFF.

The chain carries TRBV19 and TRBJ2-5, with D unclear. CDR3 length: 14 amino acids. Germline values: CDR1 LNHDA, CDR2 SQIVND (reference sequence). The germline V and J ends were trimmed by 1 base and 5 bases, with 11 bases remaining between them. CDR3 sequence reads: CASSIGGKRETQYF. The CDR3 coding sequence is TGTGCCAGTAGTATAGGCGGCAAACGGGAGACCCAGTACTTC.

V gene TRBV27 combines with J gene TRBJ2-3, with 10 bases matching TRBD2. From germline, CDR1 is MNHEY and CDR2 SMNVEV (reference sequence). Trimming at V came to 8 bases and at J to 6 bases, leaving 11 bases not matched to a gene. The CDR3 covers 15 residues. CDR3 in DNA: TGTGCCAGCGCCCTCAGCGGGGGGGGCTACGATACGCAGTATTTT. Protein product: CASALSGGGYDTQYF.

The rearrangement links TRBV27 to TRBJ2-7, with 9 bases lining up with TRBD1. Looked up from germline, CDR1 is MNHEY and CDR2 is SMNVEV (reference sequence). J was trimmed by 6 bases and V by 7 bases; bases with no gene match: 16. The CDR3 contains 16 residues. The CDR3 reads CASTIFAGTGNAEQYF. The CDR3 bases are TGTGCCAGCACTATCTTCGCTGGGACAGGGAATGCCGAGCAGTACTTC.

CDR3 coding DNA: TGTGCCAGCAGCGATCCCGGGTTGCGTGAGCAGTACTTC. Encoded protein: CASSDPGLREQYF. V and J are TRBV7-6 and TRBJ2-7; unclear D gene. This CDR3 comprises 13 residues. CDR1 is SGHVS and CDR2 is FNYEAQ in the germline V gene. V gave up 5 bases and J gave up 7 bases, with 15 bases separating them. Variable domain in full (rest from reference TRBV7-6 and TRBJ2-7): GAGVSQSPRYKVTKRGQDVALRCDPISGHVSLYWYRQALGQGPEFLTYFNYEAQQDKSGLPNDRFSAERPEGSISTLTIQRTEQRDSAMYRCASSDPGLREQYFGPGTRLTVT.

This rearrangement joins TRBV4-2 to TRBJ1-3; 10 positions agree with TRBD1. The V gene end was trimmed by 2 bases and the J gene end by 0 bases; junction bases not matched to a gene: 10. The CDR3 length is 19 residues. Germline V gene lookup returns CDR1 LGHNA and CDR2 YNFKEQ. The CDR3 DNA sequence: TGTGCCAGCAGCCAATTTTCCCCGACAGGGGGCTTCTCTGGAAACACCATATATTTT. Its translation is CASSQFSPTGGFSGNTIYF.

This chain connects TRBV2 to TRBJ2-7, with a weak D call TRBD1 (7 bases). The CDR3 contains 18 residues. Germline CDR1 is SNHLY and CDR2 is FYNNEI. Trimming shortened V by 4 bases and J by 3 bases, and 25 bases separated the two germline ends. The CDR3 coding sequence is TGTGCCAGCAGTGTGGTAGTCCGGGGGACAGATGACAACTACGAGCAGTACTTC. Protein sequence: CASSVVVRGTDDNYEQYF.

This clone was detected only once. This chain joins TRBV3-1 (or the pseudogene TRBV3-2) and TRBJ2-1; tentative D call: TRBD1 (6 bases). The CDR3 is 14 residues long. Germline V gene data show CDR1 as LGHDT and CDR2 as YNNKEL (reference sequence). Trimming took 4 bases from V and 3 from J, leaving 10 bases between them. Written as DNA, the CDR3 is TGTGCCAGCAGCCTGGGACATGACTACAATGAGCAGTTCTTC. It yields the protein CASSLGHDYNEQFF.

The chain joins TRBV7-9 to TRBJ2-3; TRBD2 agrees at 9 bases. Germline CDR1 SEHNR, CDR2 FQNEAQ (reference sequence). The CDR3 loop spans 16 amino acids. The J segment lost 4 bases and the V segment lost 2 bases, leaving 7 bases of the junction unmatched. This chain's CDR3 is CASSLKGGGAPDTQYF. The DNA of the CDR3 is TGTGCCAGCAGCTTAAAAGGCGGGGGGGCGCCAGATACGCAGTATTTT.

V usage is TRBV11-2 and J usage is TRBJ1-2; 11 bases agree with TRBD1. The germline V gene encodes CDR1 SGHAT and CDR2 FQNNGV. CDR3 length: 16 residues. The junction had 8 bases not matched to a gene; V was cut back by 4 bases and J by 4 bases. CDR3 region: CASSYRDRGAFYGYTF. In DNA, the CDR3 is TGTGCCAGCAGCTATCGGGACAGGGGGGCTTTCTATGGCTACACCTTC. The full variable domain, its missing parts supplied by reference TRBV11-2 and TRBJ1-2, is EAGVAQSPRYKIIEKRQSVAFWCNPISGHATLYWYQQILGQGPKLLIQFQNNGVVDDSQLPKDRFSAERLKGVDSTLKIQPAKLEDSAVYLCASSYRDRGAFYGYTFGSGTRLTVV.

The rearrangement joins TRBV4-1 to TRBJ2-7; weak D call: TRBD2 (6 bases). Trimming removed 0 bases at V and 1 base at J, with 10 bases between. Germline-derived CDR1 and CDR2 are MGHRA and YSYEKL. This CDR3 comprises 15 residues. The CDR3 is CASSQESRGSYEQYF. CDR3 bases: TGCGCCAGCAGCCAAGAGAGTCGGGGGTCCTACGAGCAGTACTTC.

This chain links TRBV30 with TRBJ2-7; possibly TRBD2 for D (5 bases). Germline V gene sequence: CDR1 GTSNPN, CDR2 SVGIG (reference sequence). The CDR3 is 11 amino acids. Deletions cut 0 bases from V and 11 bases from J, with 11 bases between. The CDR3 is CAWSVFGVKYF. The CDR3 DNA is TGTGCCTGGAGTGTATTCGGGGTCAAGTACTTC.

The V gene is TRBV27, the J gene TRBJ2-7; the match to TRBD1 covers 8 bases. This CDR3 has 13 residues. Germline assignment: CDR1 MNHEY and CDR2 SMNVEV (reference sequence). Trimming cost V 3 bases and J 5 bases; bases outside gene matches: 3. CDR3 DNA sequence: TGTGCCAGCAGTTTGGACAGGGCTGACGAGCAGTACTTC. Its translation: CASSLDRADEQYF.

The chain recombines TRBV5-6 with TRBJ1-2; D possibly corresponds to TRBD1 (5 bases). Germline V CDR1 and CDR2: SGHDT, YYEEEE. The V gene lost 7 bases and the J gene lost 3 bases, with 10 bases spanning the gap. This CDR3 is built from 12 residues. The DNA for the CDR3 is TGTGCCAGCTCTGGAGGGGACTATGGCTACACCTTC. Protein: CASSGGDYGYTF.

The chain couples TRBV10-1 to TRBJ1-5; no definite D call. Trimming took 3 bases from V and 0 from J, leaving 18 bases between them. CDR1 and CDR2 (germline): WNHNN, SYGVQD (reference sequence). The CDR3 is 18 amino acids. This CDR3 reads CASSEESRVSYSNQPQHF. DNA of the CDR3: TGCGCCAGCAGTGAAGAGTCGAGGGTAAGCTATAGCAATCAGCCCCAGCATTTT.

CDR3 bases: TGTGCCAGCAGTCCGGGACTAGCGGGGAATATACACGCCACAGATACGCAGTATTTT. Amino acids: CASSPGLAGNIHATDTQYF. The gene calls are TRBV6-4 and TRBJ2-3, with 13 bases identical to TRBD2. CDR3 length equals 19 residues. In germline, CDR1 is MRHNA, CDR2 SNTAGT. With V trimmed by 5 bases and J by 2 bases, 13 bases remained unmatched.

In its sample, this clone was seen a few times. The chain combines TRBV30 with TRBJ1-1; TRBD1 is a possible D gene (5 bases). CDR1 is GTSNPN, CDR2 SVGIG, per germline (reference sequence). Trimming took 4 bases from V and 7 from J, leaving 19 bases between them. This CDR3 region has 14 residues. The DNA of the CDR3 is TGTGCCTGGACCTCCGGCGCGGGGCCGGATGAAGCTTTCTTT. Protein: CAWTSGAGPDEAFF.